The sequence of this T cell receptor (beta chain) was determined in a study of CD8 T cells in ankylosing spondylitis. Regarding the study as a whole: It was reported that disease-linked clones were significantly enriched in matched ankylosing spondylitis synovial fluid.

This clonotype was counted only a few times. As yet, its antigen is unknown. Quantitative 5'-RACE with molecular barcodes produced the TCR beta libraries. TCRdb used MiXCR to reprocess the 5' RACE reads, holding one entry per CDR3 protein. The repertoire holds approximately 100,000 distinct CDR3 sequences, with around 24% as singletons. The sample was synovial fluid, either unsorted or a sorted T cell fraction (not recorded which). This TCR derives from a male donor with ankylosing spondylitis.

CDR3 protein: CSASQGNEQFF. In DNA, the CDR3 is TGCAGTGCTAGTCAGGGAAATGAGCAGTTCTTC. The V gene is TRBV20-1, the J gene TRBJ2-1, with D possibly matching TRBD1 (5 bases). The V end lost 3 bases, the J end lost 7 bases, and 7 bases lay between the germline ends. The CDR3 totals 11 residues. Germline V gene data show CDR1 as DFQATT and CDR2 as SNEGSKA (reference sequence).